The rows below give T cell receptor beta chains drawn from one sample of a study of shared clonotypes between healthy human individuals. Repertoires were generated with immunoSEQ multiplex PCR, while TCRdb's copy carries only in-frame clones and drops some. Counted here are 2.3 million or so clones, 90% to 95% occurring once; the ten biggest clones make up about 0.39%. Sequenced sample: naive CD4+ T cells from PBMCs. Every receptor here comes from a man younger than 30 in good health. Some clones in this sample may be carry-over from other donors' samples. Both conserved end residues are part of each CDR3. The D gene is left open where the match is weak. Where a row states a size, it is once, few, many or the class of an expanded clone; other rows omit it.

V gene	clone size	D gene	J gene	CDR3 protein	CDR3 DNA
TRBV6-5	.	TRBD1	TRBJ1-1	CASSWQGANSGTEAFF	TGTGCCAGCAGTTGGCAGGGGGCGAATTCGGGAACTGAAGCTTTCTTT
TRBV9	.	TRBD1	TRBJ1-2	CASSRQGGNYGYTF	TGTGCCAGCAGCCGACAGGGCGGCAACTATGGCTACACCTTC
TRBV28	few	.	TRBJ1-5	CASIRWGQPQHF	TGTGCCAGCATCCGTTGGGGTCAGCCCCAGCATTTT
TRBV20-1	few	.	TRBJ1-1	CSARGQVEAFF	TGCAGTGCTAGAGGACAGGTTGAAGCTTTCTTT
TRBV4-3	.	TRBD1	TRBJ1-4	CASSLQGGTNEKLFF	TGCGCCAGCAGCCTCCAGGGGGGCACTAATGAAAAACTGTTTTTT
TRBV19	.	TRBD2	TRBJ2-1	CASRTSSEQFF	TGTGCCAGTAGGACTAGCAGTGAGCAGTTCTTC
TRBV29-1	.	.	TRBJ2-3	CSVEAVRSTDTQYF	TGCAGCGTTGAAGCTGTCAGAAGCACAGATACGCAGTATTTT
TRBV10-3	.	.	TRBJ2-7	CAIALPGISYEQYF	TGTGCCATAGCCTTGCCGGGGATCTCCTACGAGCAGTACTTC
TRBV5-1	.	.	TRBJ2-3	CASSPRRGGGSVDTQYF	TGCGCCAGCAGCCCCCGGAGGGGGGGCGGGTCAGTAGATACGCAGTATTTT
TRBV9	.	TRBD1	TRBJ2-7	CASSEGQGAPYEQYF	TGTGCCAGCAGCGAGGGACAGGGGGCCCCCTACGAGCAGTACTTC
TRBV5-8	.	TRBD1	TRBJ2-7	CASSTGTGYSYEQYF	TGTGCCAGCAGCACCGGGACAGGCTATTCCTACGAGCAGTACTTC
TRBV4-1	few	.	TRBJ1-1	CASSHVLKNTEAFF	TGCGCCAGCAGCCACGTTCTGAAGAACACTGAAGCTTTCTTT
TRBV5-1	.	TRBD2	TRBJ2-5	CASSLPVRGLAGENQETQYF	TGCGCCAGCAGCTTACCAGTGCGGGGACTAGCGGGAGAGAACCAAGAGACCCAGTACTTC
TRBV28	few	.	TRBJ1-1	CASIQNTEAFF	TGTGCCAGCATCCAGAACACTGAAGCTTTCTTT
TRBV9	.	TRBD2	TRBJ2-1	CASSVSGDSYNEQFF	TGTGCCAGCAGCGTTAGCGGGGACTCCTACAATGAGCAGTTCTTC
TRBV7-2	.	.	TRBJ1-2	CASSERFPRRYTF	TGTGCCAGCAGCGAAAGGTTCCCCAGACGCTACACCTTC
TRBV7-6	.	.	TRBJ2-7	CASSLPLEGYEQYF	TGTGCCAGCAGCTTACCCTTAGAGGGGTACGAGCAGTACTTC
TRBV5-8	.	.	TRBJ2-2	CASSLAQGDWGELFF	TGTGCCAGCAGCTTGGCCCAGGGAGACTGGGGGGAGCTGTTTTTT
TRBV2	.	.	TRBJ2-1	CASSGVEQFF	TGTGCCAGCAGTGGGGTTGAGCAGTTCTTC
TRBV7-9	.	.	TRBJ2-7	CASSLRARGTYEQYF	TGTGCCAGCAGCTTAAGGGCCAGGGGAACGTACGAGCAGTACTTC
TRBV7-9	.	TRBD1	TRBJ1-2	CASSPDRGKNYGYTF	TGTGCCAGCAGCCCCGACAGGGGTAAAAACTATGGCTACACCTTC
TRBV27	.	.	TRBJ2-5	CASSSSRTVIVTQYF	TGTGCCAGCAGTTCGTCGAGGACGGTTATTGTGACCCAGTACTTC
TRBV9	.	TRBD2	TRBJ2-1	CASSPSGAISYNEQFF	TGTGCCAGCAGCCCGAGCGGGGCCATCTCCTACAATGAGCAGTTCTTC
TRBV12-5	.	.	TRBJ2-1	CASGFSRSNEQFF	TGTGCTAGTGGTTTTAGCCGATCCAATGAGCAGTTCTTC
TRBV11-2	.	TRBD1	TRBJ2-2	CASSWDRGNTGELFF	TGTGCCAGCAGCTGGGACAGGGGGAACACCGGGGAGCTGTTTTTT
TRBV29-1	few	.	TRBJ1-1	CSGRRTMNTEAFF	TGCAGCGGTCGCAGGACCATGAACACTGAAGCTTTCTTT
TRBV7-9	.	.	TRBJ1-1	CASSQDVPKAFF	TGTGCCAGCAGCCAGGACGTTCCGAAAGCTTTCTTT
TRBV7-2	.	.	TRBJ2-2	CASSLGKGRVGTGELFF	TGTGCCAGCAGCTTAGGAAAGGGCAGGGTGGGCACCGGGGAGCTGTTTTTT
TRBV28	once	TRBD1	TRBJ2-7	CASRHPTGSGYEQYF	TGTGCCAGCAGACACCCGACAGGGTCGGGCTACGAGCAGTACTTC
TRBV28	.	.	TRBJ2-1	CASSLQGLWQDEQFF	TGTGCCAGCAGTTTACAGGGCCTATGGCAGGATGAGCAGTTCTTC
TRBV29-1	.	.	TRBJ2-7	CGIGGASLEQYF	TGCGGTATTGGGGGGGCGTCCCTCGAGCAGTACTTC
TRBV4-3	.	.	TRBJ1-4	CASSQEGSTNEKLFF	TGCGCCAGCAGCCAAGAGGGGTCGACTAATGAAAAACTGTTTTTT
TRBV25-1	.	.	TRBJ2-7	CASSATGYYEQYF	TGTGCCAGCAGTGCAACAGGGTACTACGAGCAGTACTTC
TRBV5-4	once	.	TRBJ1-1	CASSLGGGSGNTEAFF	TGTGCCAGCAGCTTGGGCGGGGGTTCGGGCAACACTGAAGCTTTCTTT
TRBV29-1	.	TRBD1	TRBJ2-2	CSVRQGAGTGELFF	TGCAGCGTGAGACAGGGGGCGGGTACCGGGGAGCTGTTTTTT
TRBV7-3	.	.	TRBJ2-1	CASSLGLAVGNEQFF	TGTGCCAGCAGCTTAGGGTTAGCGGTTGGGAATGAGCAGTTCTTC
TRBV9	.	TRBD2	TRBJ2-1	CASSVATSGSSYNEQFF	TGTGCCAGCAGCGTAGCGACTAGCGGGAGCTCCTACAATGAGCAGTTCTTC
TRBV5-1	.	TRBD1	TRBJ1-1	CASSTGQGPEAFF	TGCGCCAGCAGCACAGGACAGGGGCCTGAAGCTTTCTTT
TRBV14	.	.	TRBJ2-3	CASSQDLADTQYF	TGTGCCAGCAGCCAAGATCTGGCGGATACGCAGTATTTT
TRBV6-4	.	.	TRBJ2-1	CASSEVHRRVYNEQFF	TGTGCCAGCAGTGAGGTACACAGGCGGGTCTACAATGAGCAGTTCTTC
TRBV7-2	.	.	TRBJ2-1	CASSPLASSYNEQFF	TGTGCCAGCAGCCCCCTAGCGAGCTCCTACAATGAGCAGTTCTTC
TRBV6-5	.	.	TRBJ1-1	CASSYSDSTEAFF	TGTGCCAGCAGTTACTCGGACTCCACTGAGGCTTTCTTT
TRBV7-9	.	.	TRBJ1-4	CASSPLQTGPNEKLFF	TGTGCCAGCAGCCCACTACAGACAGGCCCTAATGAAAAACTGTTTTTT
TRBV5-6	.	TRBD2	TRBJ2-3	CASSAGLAGVYTDTQYF	TGTGCCAGCAGCGCCGGGCTAGCGGGAGTCTACACAGATACGCAGTATTTT
TRBV28	.	.	TRBJ2-1	CASSLATHAFGEQFF	TGTGCCAGCAGCCTAGCAACCCATGCTTTTGGTGAGCAGTTCTTC
TRBV7-3	.	.	TRBJ2-2	CASSAQGLANTGELFF	TGTGCCAGCAGCGCACAGGGACTCGCGAACACCGGGGAGCTGTTTTTT
TRBV29-1	.	TRBD1	TRBJ1-1	CSDFRTGPLAEAFF	TGCAGCGACTTTCGGACAGGACCTTTGGCTGAAGCTTTCTTT
TRBV28	.	.	TRBJ1-3	CASSLRRISGNTIYF	TGTGCCAGCAGTTTAAGGCGGATATCTGGAAACACCATATATTTT
TRBV9	few	.	TRBJ1-5	CASSPREDNQPQHF	TGTGCCAGCAGCCCCAGGGAGGACAATCAGCCCCAGCATTTT
TRBV7-2	.	.	TRBJ1-1	CASSPKGVRNTEAFF	TGTGCCAGCAGCCCAAAGGGGGTGAGGAACACTGAAGCTTTCTTT
TRBV18	once	TRBD2	TRBJ2-1	CASSLYPSGSYNEQFF	TGTGCCAGCTCGCTCTACCCTAGCGGGAGCTACAATGAGCAGTTCTTC